A single sample gave rise to the 24 T cell receptor beta chains below, sequenced in a study of blood T cell repertoires in COVID-19 (dated by TCRdb to the early 2020s). To prepare the library, the immunoSEQ multiplex PCR assay was applied. TCRdb re-hosts the immuneACCESS table, in-frame sequences only. Its copies lack some clones; in the studies checked, an unresolved V gene accounts for under half of them, and the cause for the rest is not known. In this sample the table shows a few hundred thousand clones, 89% of which occur a single time. The ten largest clones take up about 9.9% of the sample. Sequenced sample: PBMCs or T cells enriched from blood (not recorded which). The receptors derive from a woman in her forties who had recovered from COVID-19.

The V call is TRBV7-3, the J call TRBJ1-3, with D unresolved. V dropped 5 bases and J dropped 0 bases, with 11 bases sitting between them. The germline CDR1 and CDR2 sequences are SGHTA and FQGTGA. CDR3 size: 15 residues. DNA for the CDR3: TGTGCCAGCAGCCTCATCGCAGGCTCTGGAAACACCATATATTTT. This gives the protein CASSLIAGSGNTIYF.

The chain couples TRBV10-3 to TRBJ2-1; TRBD2 is a possible D gene (6 bases). The germline gives CDR1 ENHRY, CDR2 SYGVKD. The CDR3 spans 14 residues. V shed 2 bases and J shed 9 bases, with 14 bases lying between them. The CDR3 nucleotides are TGTGCCATCAGTGAGCGCCTAGTGGGGGGTGAGCAGTTCTTC. Residues: CAISERLVGGEQFF.

The chain recombines TRBV19 with TRBJ2-1; 10 bases fit TRBD2. Germline CDR1 is LNHDA and CDR2 is SQIVND (reference sequence). J was trimmed by 8 bases and V by 11 bases; bases with no gene match: 12. This CDR3 is 14 amino acids long. Here the CDR3 reads CASREAGGPHEQFF. CDR3 DNA: TGTGCCTCCAGGGAAGCGGGAGGGCCCCATGAGCAGTTCTTC.

The CDR3 is CASSVTGHRKGEQFF. In DNA form, the CDR3 reads TGTGCCAGCAGCGTGACAGGGCACCGTAAGGGGGAGCAGTTCTTC. The chain is built from TRBV13 and TRBJ2-1, with 7 bases aligning to TRBD1. The CDR3 spans 15 residues. Germline-derived CDR1 and CDR2 are PRHDT and FYEKMQ (reference sequence). The J segment lost 10 bases and the V segment lost 5 bases, leaving 14 bases of the junction unmatched.

The CDR3 region is CASSLSGTGTFRNQPQHF. CDR3 nucleotides: TGTGCCAGCAGTTTAAGCGGGACAGGGACTTTTCGAAATCAGCCCCAGCATTTT. The chain joins TRBV28 to TRBJ1-5, with 9 bases aligning to TRBD1. V lost 2 bases and J lost 4; bases outside the gene matches: 12. This CDR3 has 18 residues. CDR1 and CDR2 (germline): MDHEN, SYDVKM.

This clone was seen more than once but under ten times. The V and J genes are TRBV7-8 and TRBJ2-7; 7 bases are a match to TRBD1. Germline assignment: CDR1 SGHVS and CDR2 FQNEAQ. The CDR3 has 15 residues. The ends lost 1 base at V and 5 bases at J; junction bases unmatched: 8. CDR3 bases: TGTGCCAGCAGCTTAGGGAGGCTGACAGGGAACGAGCAGTACTTC. The encoded protein is CASSLGRLTGNEQYF.

This sequence joins TRBV11-2 and TRBJ1-1; D is undetermined. V lost 2 bases, J lost 4 bases, and 11 bases lay in between. CDR3 length equals 14 residues. Germline V lookup: CDR1 SGHAT, CDR2 FQNNGV. The CDR3 DNA is TGTGCCAGCAGCTTATCTCTCAGTCCCACTGAAGCTTTCTTT. Translating gives CASSLSLSPTEAFF.

DNA of the CDR3: TGTGCCAGCAGGAGGGGACTAGCGGGGGACACAGATACGCAGTATTTT. Translated, it gives CASRRGLAGDTDTQYF. V is TRBV2 and J is TRBJ2-3, with 14 nucleotides matching TRBD2. The CDR3 runs to 16 residues. Germline CDR1 and CDR2: SNHLY and FYNNEI. V gave up 6 bases and J gave up 2 bases; unmatched junction bases: 4.

The rearrangement links TRBV6-1 to TRBJ1-5; the D is unclear. V lost 3 bases to trimming and J lost 3 bases, with 6 bases between them. The CDR3 loop spans 13 amino acids. CDR1 is MNHNS, CDR2 SASEGT, per germline. The CDR3, as DNA: TGTGCCAGCAGTGACACATACAATCAGCCCCAGCATTTT. Its protein is CASSDTYNQPQHF.

This rearrangement joins TRBV6-5 to TRBJ2-5, with TRBD2 as a possible D gene (7 bases). V lost 6 bases to trimming and J lost 3 bases, with 11 bases between them. The CDR3 sequence is 13 residues long. The germline gives CDR1 MNHEY, CDR2 SVGAGI. The CDR3 nucleotides read TGTGCCAGCAGCGGGGAGGGGGAAGAGACCCAGTACTTC. Translating it yields CASSGEGEETQYF.

The chain is built from TRBV5-6 and TRBJ1-1, with D tentatively TRBD1 (6 bases). Trimming pared 4 bases from V and 7 bases from J, leaving 14 bases between. This CDR3 contains 13 residues. The germline CDR1 and CDR2 sequences are SGHDT and YYEEEE. The CDR3 DNA is TGTGCCAGCAGCCCTGGACAGCTACTTGAAGCTTTCTTT. It encodes CASSPGQLLEAFF.

This sequence joins TRBV24-1 and TRBJ2-1, with 9 bases identical to TRBD1. CDR3 length: 17 amino acids. Germline V gene lookup returns CDR1 KGHDR and CDR2 SFDVKD. After removal of 5 bases from V and 9 bases from J, the junction contained 16 bases not matched to a gene. The CDR3 nucleotides read TGTGCCACCAGTGGGCCCCTGGGACAGGGACCCAGGGGTGAGCAGTTCTTC. Its translation is CATSGPLGQGPRGEQFF.

The rearrangement uses TRBV7-3 and TRBJ2-3, with 8 bases lining up with TRBD2. Germline lookup yields CDR1 SGHTA and CDR2 FQGTGA. CDR3 size: 16 residues. Unmatched junction bases numbered 9, after V lost 5 bases and J lost 2 bases. The CDR3 spells CASSPRVAGFTDTQYF. The CDR3 DNA reads TGTGCCAGCAGCCCCAGGGTAGCGGGATTCACAGATACGCAGTATTTT.

The CDR3 bases are TGTGCCAGCAGCTTGGGGGGGACTAGCGGGACCTTCGGAGAGCAGTACTTC. It codes for CASSLGGTSGTFGEQYF. V usage is TRBV7-3 and J usage is TRBJ2-7, with TRBD2 identical over 13 bases. CDR3 length: 17 amino acids. In germline, CDR1 is SGHTA, CDR2 FQGTGA. V lost 3 bases to trimming and J lost 7 bases; unmatched junction nucleotides: 12. Full variable domain (rest looked up from reference TRBV7-3 and TRBJ2-7): GAGVSQTPSNKVTEKGKYVELRCDPISGHTALYWYRQSLGQGPEFLIYFQGTGAADDSGLPNDRFFAVRPEGSVSTLKIQRTERGDSAVYLCASSLGGTSGTFGEQYFGPGTRLTVT.

The chain links TRBV19 to TRBJ1-1, with D possibly TRBD1 on 5 matching bases. This CDR3 has 14 amino acids. The V end was cut by 4 bases, the J end by 3 bases, with 12 bases between. Germline CDR1 is LNHDA and CDR2 is SQIVND (reference sequence). CDR3 sequence (DNA): TGTGCCAGTAGTACCCAGGGCCTCGACACTGAAGCTTTCTTT. Amino acid sequence: CASSTQGLDTEAFF.

The chain is built from TRBV20-1 and TRBJ2-4, with a possible D match to TRBD2 (6 bases). Trimming left V 3 bases short and J 0 bases short, with 9 bases between. This CDR3 spans 14 amino acids. Germline loops: CDR1 DFQATT, CDR2 SNEGSKA (reference sequence). CDR3 DNA: TGCAGTGCTAGTACTAGCTCAGCCAAAAACATTCAGTACTTC. Translation: CSASTSSAKNIQYF.

The chain links TRBV5-4 to TRBJ1-2; 12 bases are a match to TRBD1. The CDR3 runs 16 residues. Per germline, CDR1 SGHNT and CDR2 YYREEE (reference sequence). The V gene end was trimmed by 5 bases and the J gene end by 4 bases; junction bases not matched to a gene: 9. CDR3 in DNA: TGTGCCAGCAGTCCCCCCGGGACAGGGGGCGTCTATGGCTACACCTTC. It is translated as CASSPPGTGGVYGYTF. Complete variable domain (other parts from reference TRBV5-4 and TRBJ1-2): ETGVTQSPTHLIKTRGQQVTLRCSSQSGHNTVSWYQQALGQGPQFIFQYYREEENGRGNFPPRFSGLQFPNYSSELNVNALELDDSALYLCASSPPGTGGVYGYTFGSGTRLTVV.

In this sample, this clone turned up once. This chain links TRBV20-1 with TRBJ2-7; 10 nucleotides align to TRBD1. Germline CDR1 is DFQATT and CDR2 is SNEGSKA (reference sequence). The CDR3 loop spans 14 amino acids. V gave up 3 bases and J gave up 2 bases; unmatched junction bases: 4. CDR3 sequence: CSASTGTGAYEQYF. Here the CDR3 DNA reads TGCAGTGCTAGTACCGGGACAGGGGCCTACGAGCAGTACTTC.

This chain joins TRBV5-4 and TRBJ2-2; D is perhaps TRBD2 (6 bases). The CDR3 covers 14 residues. Germline-derived CDR1 and CDR2 are SGHNT and YYREEE (reference sequence). Trimming pared 3 bases from V and 8 bases from J, leaving 14 bases between. The CDR3, as DNA: TGTGCCAGCAGCTCGGGACTGGGGGAAGGGGAGCTGTTTTTT. Translation: CASSSGLGEGELFF.

This sequence joins TRBV29-1 and TRBJ1-1, with 7 nucleotides matching TRBD1. Germline V gene sequence: CDR1 SQVTM, CDR2 ANQGSEA. This CDR3 is 12 amino acids long. After removal of 7 bases from V and 1 base from J, the junction contained 3 bases not matched to a gene. CDR3 in DNA: TGCAGCGGCTACAGGGGGAACACTGAAGCTTTCTTT. This translates into CSGYRGNTEAFF.

V is TRBV19 and J is TRBJ2-3; 9 positions match TRBD1. This CDR3 has 13 amino acids. Germline CDR1 is LNHDA and CDR2 is SQIVND (reference sequence). V lost 11 bases, J lost 6 bases, and 9 bases stayed unmatched. CDR3 region: CAARWTGEDTQYF. In DNA, the CDR3 is TGTGCCGCCCGCTGGACAGGGGAGGATACGCAGTATTTT.

The chain carries TRBV25-1 and TRBJ2-1, with a possible D match to TRBD2 (7 bases). Trimming removed 2 bases at V and 10 bases at J, with 12 bases between. There are 13 residues in the CDR3. Looked up from germline, CDR1 is MGHDK and CDR2 is SYGVNS. CDR3 nucleotide sequence: TGTGCCAGCAGTGAAGCAGGGGAGGGGGAGCAGTTCTTC. Its protein is CASSEAGEGEQFF.

The chain is built from TRBV4-2 and TRBJ2-1, with D unclear. CDR3 length: 16 amino acids. V was clipped by 1 base and J by 4 bases, with 14 bases between them. Germline loops: CDR1 LGHNA, CDR2 YNFKEQ. CDR3 nucleotide sequence: TGTGCCAGCAGCCAAGGAGAGCGAGACGTATACAATGAGCAGTTCTTC. Its translation: CASSQGERDVYNEQFF.

This chain uses TRBV28 with TRBJ1-4; possible D gene TRBD1, 5 bases. Between the trimmed V and J ends, which lost 1 base and 4 bases, there was a span of 10 bases. Germline lookup yields CDR1 MDHEN and CDR2 SYDVKM. CDR3 length: 15 amino acids. CDR3 bases: TGTGCCAGCAGTTTATCGGCAGGGCTTAATGAAAAACTGTTTTTT. Its protein product is CASSLSAGLNEKLFF.